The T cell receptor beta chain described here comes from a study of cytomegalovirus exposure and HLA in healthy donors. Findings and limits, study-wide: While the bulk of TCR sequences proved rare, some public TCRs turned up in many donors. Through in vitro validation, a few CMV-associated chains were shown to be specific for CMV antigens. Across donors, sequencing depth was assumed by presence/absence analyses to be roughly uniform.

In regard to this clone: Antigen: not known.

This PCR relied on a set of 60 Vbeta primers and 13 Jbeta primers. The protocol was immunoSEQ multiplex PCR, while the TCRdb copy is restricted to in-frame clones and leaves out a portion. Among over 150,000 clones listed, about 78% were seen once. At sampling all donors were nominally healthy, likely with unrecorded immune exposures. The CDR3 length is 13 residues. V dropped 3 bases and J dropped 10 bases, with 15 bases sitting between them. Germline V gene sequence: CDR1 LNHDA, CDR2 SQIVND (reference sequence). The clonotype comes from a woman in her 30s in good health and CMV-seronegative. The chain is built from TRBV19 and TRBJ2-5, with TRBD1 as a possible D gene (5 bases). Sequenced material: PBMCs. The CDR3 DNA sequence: TGTGCCAGTAGTATTCTTGGGGCCCGTATCCAGTACTTC. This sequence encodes CASSILGARIQYF.